This entry features one T cell receptor beta chain sequence. Its antigen is still unknown. RNA transcripts served as the template for amplifying TCR beta CDR3 regions. Carried out on the TCR CDR3, a first-round RT-PCR used the HTBI primer set. TCRdb re-derived calls from the multiplex PCR reads in MiXCR, one entry per CDR3 protein. The sample shows 560,000 or so distinct CDR3 sequences, nearly 20% of them seen only once. The data belong to a study of T cells in Graves' hyperthyroidism and ophthalmopathy. General study findings and limits: Blood also showed most of the thyroid clonotypes that were expanded above 0.001.

The CDR3 totals 16 residues. The J segment lost 5 bases and the V segment lost 5 bases, leaving 11 bases of the junction unmatched. Germline V gene sequence: CDR1 LGHNA, CDR2 YNFKEQ. This clonotype was sampled from a middle-aged man with Graves' ophthalmopathy. Material for sequencing was blood. The V call is TRBV4-2, the J call TRBJ2-2; 7 bases are shared with TRBD2. The CDR3 sequence is CASSYSSGGGTGELFF. The CDR3 DNA reads TGTGCCAGCAGCTACTCTAGCGGCGGTGGGACCGGGGAGCTGTTTTTT.